This TCR beta chain appears in the sequencing data of a study of T cell repertoires in aging, cancer and after chemotherapy. Multiplex touch-down PCR with TRB-A/B primers amplified rearranged V-D-J TRB sequences. TCRdb independently ran MiXCR on the multiplex PCR reads; one entry per CDR3 protein. The repertoire holds approximately 11,000 distinct CDR3 sequences, with just under 30% as singletons. The V end lost 2 bases, the J end lost 10 bases, and 15 bases lay between the germline ends. This CDR3 spans 14 amino acids. Germline CDR1 is MNHEY and CDR2 is SVGAGI. Peripheral blood genomic DNA, not sorted cells or RNA, was the template.

The TCR comes from a human donor in good health. The material sequenced was blood. The V call is TRBV6-5, the J call TRBJ2-1; possibly TRBD1 for D (5 bases). This CDR3 reads CASSYDVGAGEQFF. CDR3 nucleotides: TGTGCCAGCAGTTACGATGTTGGGGCCGGCGAGCAGTTCTTC.